Described below is a single TCR beta chain sequence and its context. TCRdb independently ran MiXCR on the RT-PCR reads; one entry per CDR3 protein. This table has about 620,000 distinct CDR3 sequences, roughly 10% appearing once. The source of the sample is a study of response to subunit inactivated influenza vaccine. The CDR3 totals 12 residues. The V gene lost 5 bases and the J gene lost 2 bases, with 9 bases spanning the gap. Per germline, CDR1 SQVTM and CDR2 ANQGSEA. The sample in question was PBMCs from blood, obtained on the day of vaccination. The chain has TRBV29-1 and TRBJ1-2; D remains unclear. This clonotype originated in a man aged 50-59 years who received an inactivated influenza vaccine. The CDR3 DNA reads TGCAGCGTTTGGACCGAAAACTATGGCTACACCTTC. Translation: CSVWTENYGYTF.